This T cell receptor (beta chain) was sequenced during a study of T cell responses to AZD1222 COVID-19 vaccine. Measured with immunoSEQ multiplex PCR; TCRdb has only the in-frame clones, and not every one. The sample has about 140,000 clones, 85% to 95% seen once; the top ten hold roughly 9%. The source material was peripheral blood, sampled on day 0 of AZD1222 vaccination. This receptor was identified in an adult in good health.

The CDR3 loop is CASSSQGRKDYGYTF. The CDR3 DNA is TGCGCCAGCAGCTCTCAGGGTAGAAAGGACTATGGCTACACCTTC. The chain recombines TRBV5-1 with TRBJ1-2, with D perhaps matching TRBD1 (5 bases). Germline V gene data show CDR1 as SGHRS and CDR2 as YFSETQ. Between the trimmed V and J ends, which lost 3 bases and 3 bases, there was a span of 15 bases. This CDR3 contains 15 residues.